This TCR beta chain emerged from a study of T cells in localized non-small cell lung cancer. Study-wide findings and caveats: Longer overall survival accompanied higher blood T cell density. Appearing in adjacent lung were a median roughly 60 of the top 100 tumor clones. Because sequencing included only one region (of the tumor), heterogeneity remains possible. There was higher T cell clonality in uninvolved adjacent lung than in tumor, and it was highest there.

TCRdb's table, derived via immunoSEQ multiplex PCR, lists solely in-frame clones and lacks some. The sample consists of around 35,000 clones, 93% of them appearing once. This clone was recorded only once. Its antigen is not known. This CDR3 has 16 residues. Trimming shortened V by 0 bases and J by 2 bases, and 12 bases separated the two germline ends. The germline V gene encodes CDR1 LGHNA and CDR2 YSLEER. The rearrangement uses TRBV4-3 and TRBJ2-3; possibly TRBD1 for D (5 bases). The input for sequencing was peripheral blood, taken before any cancer treatment. The clonotype originates from a female donor over 55 with stage I lung adenocarcinoma. CDR3: CASSQDGRGLTDTQYF. The CDR3 DNA sequence: TGCGCCAGCAGCCAAGACGGAAGGGGCCTCACAGATACGCAGTATTTT.